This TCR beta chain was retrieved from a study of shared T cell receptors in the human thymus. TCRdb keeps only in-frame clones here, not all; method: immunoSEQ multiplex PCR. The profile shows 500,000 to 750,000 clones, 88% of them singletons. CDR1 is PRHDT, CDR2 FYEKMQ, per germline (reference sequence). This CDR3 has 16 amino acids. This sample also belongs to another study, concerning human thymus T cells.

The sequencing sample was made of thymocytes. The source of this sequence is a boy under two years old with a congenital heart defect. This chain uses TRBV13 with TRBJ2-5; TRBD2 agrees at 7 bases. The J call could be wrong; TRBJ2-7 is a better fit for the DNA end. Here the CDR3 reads CASSLGPQRDDYEQYF. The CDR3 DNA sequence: TGTGCCAGCAGCTTAGGCCCCCAGCGGGATGACTACGAGCAGTACTTC.